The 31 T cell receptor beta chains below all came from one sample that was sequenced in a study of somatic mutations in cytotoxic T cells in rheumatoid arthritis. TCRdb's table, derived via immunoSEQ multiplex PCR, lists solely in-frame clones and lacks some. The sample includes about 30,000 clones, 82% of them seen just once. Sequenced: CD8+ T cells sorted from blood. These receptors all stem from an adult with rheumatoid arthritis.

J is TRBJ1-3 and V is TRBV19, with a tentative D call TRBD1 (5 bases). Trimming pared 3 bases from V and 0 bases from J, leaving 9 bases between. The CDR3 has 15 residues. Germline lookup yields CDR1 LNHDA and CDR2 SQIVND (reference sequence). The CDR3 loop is CASSIDSNSGNTIYF. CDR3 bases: TGTGCCAGTAGTATCGACAGTAACTCTGGAAACACCATATATTTT.

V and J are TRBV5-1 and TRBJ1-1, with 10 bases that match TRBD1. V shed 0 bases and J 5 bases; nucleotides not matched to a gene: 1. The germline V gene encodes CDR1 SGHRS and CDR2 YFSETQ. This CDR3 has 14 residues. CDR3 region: CASSLEGQGTEAFF. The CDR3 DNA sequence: TGCGCCAGCAGCTTGGAGGGACAGGGGACTGAAGCTTTCTTT.

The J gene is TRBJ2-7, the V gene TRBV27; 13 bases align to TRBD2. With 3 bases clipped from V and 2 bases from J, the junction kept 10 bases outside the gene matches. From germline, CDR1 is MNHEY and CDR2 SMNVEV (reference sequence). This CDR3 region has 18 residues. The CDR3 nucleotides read TGTGCCAGCAGTTTGCGACTAGCGGGGGGACGTTTTACCTACGAGCAGTACTTC. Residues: CASSLRLAGGRFTYEQYF.

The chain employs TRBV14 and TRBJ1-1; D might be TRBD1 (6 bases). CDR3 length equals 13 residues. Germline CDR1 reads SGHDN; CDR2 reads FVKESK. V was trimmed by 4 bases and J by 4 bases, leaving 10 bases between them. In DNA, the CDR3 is TGTGCCAGCAGCCTTGGACAGCCCACTGAAGCTTTCTTT. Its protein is CASSLGQPTEAFF.

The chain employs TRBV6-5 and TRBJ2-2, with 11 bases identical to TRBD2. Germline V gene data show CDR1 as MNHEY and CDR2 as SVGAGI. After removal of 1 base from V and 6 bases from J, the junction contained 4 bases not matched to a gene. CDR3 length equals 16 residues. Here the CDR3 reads CASSYFSSGGSGELFF. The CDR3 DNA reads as TGTGCCAGCAGTTACTTTTCTAGCGGGGGGTCCGGGGAGCTGTTTTTT.

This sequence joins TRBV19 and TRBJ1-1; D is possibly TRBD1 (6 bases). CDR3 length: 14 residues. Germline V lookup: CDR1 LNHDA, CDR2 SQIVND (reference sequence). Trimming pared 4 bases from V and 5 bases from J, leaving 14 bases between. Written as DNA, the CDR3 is TGTGCCAGTAGTAAATGGGGGGGGCTAACTGAAGCTTTCTTT. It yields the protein CASSKWGGLTEAFF.

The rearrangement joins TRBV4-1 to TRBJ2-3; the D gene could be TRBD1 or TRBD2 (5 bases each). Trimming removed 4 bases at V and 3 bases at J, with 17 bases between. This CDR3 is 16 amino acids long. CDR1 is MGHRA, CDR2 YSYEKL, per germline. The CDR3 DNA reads TGCGCCAGCAGCCCTCCGACAGCGAGGGGAACAGATACGCAGTATTTT. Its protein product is CASSPPTARGTDTQYF.

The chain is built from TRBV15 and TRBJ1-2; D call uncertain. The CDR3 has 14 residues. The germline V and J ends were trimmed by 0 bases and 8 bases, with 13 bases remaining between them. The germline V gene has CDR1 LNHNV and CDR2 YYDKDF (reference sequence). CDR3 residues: CATSRDVSVEGYTF. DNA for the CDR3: TGTGCCACCAGCAGAGATGTATCAGTCGAGGGCTACACCTTC.

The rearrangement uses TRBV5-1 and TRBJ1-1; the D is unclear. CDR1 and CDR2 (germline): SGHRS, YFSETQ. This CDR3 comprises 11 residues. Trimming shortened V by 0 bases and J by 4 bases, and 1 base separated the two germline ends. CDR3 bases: TGCGCCAGCAGCTTGGGCACTGAAGCTTTCTTT. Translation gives CASSLGTEAFF.

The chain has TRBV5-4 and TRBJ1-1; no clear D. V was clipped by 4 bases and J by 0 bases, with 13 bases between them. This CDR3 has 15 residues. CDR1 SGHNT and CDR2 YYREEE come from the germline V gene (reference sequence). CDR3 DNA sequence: TGTGCCAGCAGCCCCGCAGGTACCATGAACACTGAAGCTTTCTTT. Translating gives CASSPAGTMNTEAFF.

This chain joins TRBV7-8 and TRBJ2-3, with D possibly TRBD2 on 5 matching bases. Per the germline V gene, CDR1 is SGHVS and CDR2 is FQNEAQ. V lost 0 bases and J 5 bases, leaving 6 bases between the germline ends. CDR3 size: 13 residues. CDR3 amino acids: CASSLAAGDTQYF. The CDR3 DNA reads TGTGCCAGCAGCTTAGCGGCGGGAGATACGCAGTATTTT.

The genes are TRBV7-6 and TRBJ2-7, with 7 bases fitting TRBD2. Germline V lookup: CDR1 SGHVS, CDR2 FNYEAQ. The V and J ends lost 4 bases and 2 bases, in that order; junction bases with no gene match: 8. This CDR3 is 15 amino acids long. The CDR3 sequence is CASSYHDGTTYEQYF. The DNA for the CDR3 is TGTGCCAGCAGCTACCACGATGGGACTACCTACGAGCAGTACTTC.

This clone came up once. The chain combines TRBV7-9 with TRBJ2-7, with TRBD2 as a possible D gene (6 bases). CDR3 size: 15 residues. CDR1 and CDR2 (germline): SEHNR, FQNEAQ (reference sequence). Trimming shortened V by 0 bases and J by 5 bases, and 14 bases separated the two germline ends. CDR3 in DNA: TGTGCCAGCAGCTTAGCGGAGGGTTGGCTCCACGAGCAGTACTTC. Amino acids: CASSLAEGWLHEQYF.

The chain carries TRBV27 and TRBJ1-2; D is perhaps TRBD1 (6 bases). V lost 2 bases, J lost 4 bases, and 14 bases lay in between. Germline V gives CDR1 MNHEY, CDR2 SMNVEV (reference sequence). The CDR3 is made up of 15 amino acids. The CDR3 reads CASSLGGPRIYGYTF. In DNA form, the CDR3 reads TGTGCCAGCAGTTTAGGGGGCCCTCGAATCTATGGCTACACCTTC.

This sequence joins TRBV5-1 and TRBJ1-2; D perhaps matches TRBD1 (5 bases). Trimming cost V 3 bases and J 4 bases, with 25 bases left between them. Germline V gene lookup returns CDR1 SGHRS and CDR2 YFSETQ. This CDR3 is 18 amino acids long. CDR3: CASSSIPSRGDPSYGYTF. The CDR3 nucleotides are TGCGCCAGCAGCTCTATCCCCTCCCGCGGGGACCCCAGCTATGGCTACACCTTC. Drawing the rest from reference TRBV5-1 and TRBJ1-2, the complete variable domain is KAGVTQTPRYLIKTRGQQVTLSCSPISGHRSVSWYQQTPGQGLQFLFEYFSETQRNKGNFPGRFSGRQFSNSRSEMNVSTLELGDSALYLCASSSIPSRGDPSYGYTFGSGTRLTVV.

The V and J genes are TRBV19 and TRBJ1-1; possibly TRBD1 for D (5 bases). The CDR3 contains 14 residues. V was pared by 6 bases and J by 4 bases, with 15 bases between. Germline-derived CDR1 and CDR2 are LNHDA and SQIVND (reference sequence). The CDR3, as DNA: TGTGCCAGTAGATCTTATGGGGGACTCACTGAAGCTTTCTTT. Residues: CASRSYGGLTEAFF.

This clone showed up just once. As DNA, the CDR3 is TGCAGCGTTGAAGATGGGCCAATCTACGAGCAGTACTTC. Encoded protein: CSVEDGPIYEQYF. The chain links TRBV29-1 to TRBJ2-7; no clear D. Germline CDR1 SQVTM, CDR2 ANQGSEA. The CDR3 has 13 residues. Trimming removed 0 bases at V and 3 bases at J, with 9 bases between.

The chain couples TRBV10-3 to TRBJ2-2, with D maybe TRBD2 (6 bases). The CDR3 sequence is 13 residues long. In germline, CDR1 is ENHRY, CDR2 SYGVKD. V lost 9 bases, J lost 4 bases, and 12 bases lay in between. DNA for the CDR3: TGTGCCATTCTAGCGAGTATCACCGGGGAGCTGTTTTTT. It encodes CAILASITGELFF.

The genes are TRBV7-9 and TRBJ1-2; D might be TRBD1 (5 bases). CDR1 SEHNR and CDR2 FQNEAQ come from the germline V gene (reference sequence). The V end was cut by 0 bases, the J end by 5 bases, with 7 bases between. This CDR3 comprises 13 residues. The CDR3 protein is CASSLAQGYGYTF. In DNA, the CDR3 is TGTGCCAGCAGCTTAGCCCAGGGTTATGGCTACACCTTC.

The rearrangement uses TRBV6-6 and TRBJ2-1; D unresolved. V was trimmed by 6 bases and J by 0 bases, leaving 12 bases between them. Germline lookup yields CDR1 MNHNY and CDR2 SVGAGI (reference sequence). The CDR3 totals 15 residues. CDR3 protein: CASSLSLSSYNEQFF. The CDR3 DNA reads TGTGCCAGCAGCCTCAGCCTGAGCTCCTACAATGAGCAGTTCTTC.

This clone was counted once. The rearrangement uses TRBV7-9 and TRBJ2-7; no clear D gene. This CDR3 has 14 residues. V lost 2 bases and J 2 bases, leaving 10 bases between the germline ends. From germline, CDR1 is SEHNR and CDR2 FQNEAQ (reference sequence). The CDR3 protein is CASSLSGRAYEQYF. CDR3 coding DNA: TGTGCCAGCAGCTTATCTGGAAGAGCCTACGAGCAGTACTTC.

Here the CDR3 DNA reads TGTGCCAGCAGCCAAGATGTTGGGGGGGGCGGCAGCACAGATACGCAGTATTTT. It is translated as CASSQDVGGGGSTDTQYF. V usage is TRBV4-2 and J usage is TRBJ2-3; D perhaps matches TRBD2 (7 bases). In germline, CDR1 is LGHNA, CDR2 YNFKEQ. This CDR3 has 18 residues. The V and J ends lost 0 bases and 0 bases respectively, with 16 bases between them.

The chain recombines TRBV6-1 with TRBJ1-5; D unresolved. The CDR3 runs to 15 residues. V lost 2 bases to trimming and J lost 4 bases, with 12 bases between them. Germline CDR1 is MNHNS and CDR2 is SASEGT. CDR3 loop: CASSESAGGNQPQHF. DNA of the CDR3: TGTGCCAGCAGTGAATCGGCCGGTGGGAATCAGCCCCAGCATTTT.

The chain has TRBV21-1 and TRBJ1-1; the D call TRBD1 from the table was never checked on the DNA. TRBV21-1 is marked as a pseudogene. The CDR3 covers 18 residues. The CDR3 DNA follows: TGTGCCAGCAGCTCTCTGGGGCAAGGCCCCAACATGAACACTGAAGCTTTCTTT. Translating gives CASSSLGQGPNMNTEAFF.

For the CDR3, the DNA is TGTGCCAGCGGAAGGGGGCGAGGGGGCAATCAGCCCCAGCATTTT. This gives the protein CASGRGRGGNQPQHF. The chain links TRBV2 to TRBJ1-5, with 7 bases identical to TRBD1. Germline CDR1 reads SNHLY; CDR2 reads FYNNEI. The CDR3 covers 15 residues. V lost 8 bases and J lost 2; bases outside the gene matches: 9.

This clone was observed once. DNA for the CDR3: TGTGCCAGTAGTATGGGCGGTGACTACAATGAGCAGTTCTTC. It codes for CASSMGGDYNEQFF. V is TRBV19 and J is TRBJ2-1, with D uncertain. Germline CDR1 reads LNHDA; CDR2 reads SQIVND (reference sequence). The CDR3 loop spans 14 amino acids. Trimming pared 3 bases from V and 3 bases from J, leaving 9 bases between.

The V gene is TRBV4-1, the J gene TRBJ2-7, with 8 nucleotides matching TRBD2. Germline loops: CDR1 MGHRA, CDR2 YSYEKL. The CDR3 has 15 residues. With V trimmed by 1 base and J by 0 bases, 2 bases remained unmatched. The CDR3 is CASSQGRGDSYEQYF. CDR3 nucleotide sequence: TGCGCCAGCAGCCAAGGGCGGGGGGACTCCTACGAGCAGTACTTC.

CDR3 DNA: TGTGCCAGCAGCATTCGGGTATTAAGCAATGAGCAGTTCTTC. It is translated as CASSIRVLSNEQFF. The rearrangement links TRBV14 to TRBJ2-1, with unresolved D. V lost 5 bases and J lost 6, with 14 bases in between. Germline CDR1 is SGHDN and CDR2 is FVKESK. The CDR3 length is 14 residues.

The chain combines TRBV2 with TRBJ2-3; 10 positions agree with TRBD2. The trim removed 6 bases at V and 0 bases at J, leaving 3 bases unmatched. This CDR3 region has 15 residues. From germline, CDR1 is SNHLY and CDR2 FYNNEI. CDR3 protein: CASSGTSASTDTQYF. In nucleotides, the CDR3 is TGTGCCAGCAGCGGGACTAGCGCCAGCACAGATACGCAGTATTTT.

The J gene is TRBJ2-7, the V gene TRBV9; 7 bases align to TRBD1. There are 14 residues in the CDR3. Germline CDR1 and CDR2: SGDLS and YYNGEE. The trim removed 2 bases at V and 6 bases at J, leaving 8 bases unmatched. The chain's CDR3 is CASSVGTAVSEQYF. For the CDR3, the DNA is TGTGCCAGCAGCGTTGGGACAGCCGTGTCCGAGCAGTACTTC.

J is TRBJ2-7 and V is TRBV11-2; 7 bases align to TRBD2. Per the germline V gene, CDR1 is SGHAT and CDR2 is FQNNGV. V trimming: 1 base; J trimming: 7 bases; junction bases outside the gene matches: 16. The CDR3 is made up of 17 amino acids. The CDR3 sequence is CASSLAPPGAGVREQYF. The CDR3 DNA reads TGTGCCAGCAGCTTAGCCCCCCCTGGGGCGGGAGTAAGAGAGCAGTACTTC.